This T cell receptor beta chain was profiled in a study of molecular identifiers for immune sequencing clone quantification. Study findings and constraints: Among effectors, clones above 20 RNA copies held over 97% of molecules; among naive cells, under 1%.

TCRdb reprocessed the PCR reads with MiXCR, giving one entry per CDR3 protein. The repertoire holds approximately 500,000 distinct CDR3 sequences, with roughly a fifth as singletons. This clonotype was observed a few times. Its antigen is currently unknown. Germline CDR1 reads LGHDT; CDR2 reads YNNKEL (reference sequence). The CDR3 has 18 residues. V was clipped by 1 base and J by 2 bases; unmatched bases: 13. The sequence came from a human donor in good health. Some libraries in this study had Jurkat cell RNA spiked in. The sample comprised naive CD8+ T cells from blood, with Jurkat cell RNA spiked in. Specified subset: FACS-sorted CD8+CD4-CCR7+CD45RA+ naive T cells. The chain has TRBV3-1 and TRBJ2-5; 7 bases are shared with TRBD2. In DNA form, the CDR3 reads TGTGCCAGCAGCCAAGTTGTGCCAGGGAGGGTCCCTCAAGAGACCCAGTACTTC. Protein: CASSQVVPGRVPQETQYF.